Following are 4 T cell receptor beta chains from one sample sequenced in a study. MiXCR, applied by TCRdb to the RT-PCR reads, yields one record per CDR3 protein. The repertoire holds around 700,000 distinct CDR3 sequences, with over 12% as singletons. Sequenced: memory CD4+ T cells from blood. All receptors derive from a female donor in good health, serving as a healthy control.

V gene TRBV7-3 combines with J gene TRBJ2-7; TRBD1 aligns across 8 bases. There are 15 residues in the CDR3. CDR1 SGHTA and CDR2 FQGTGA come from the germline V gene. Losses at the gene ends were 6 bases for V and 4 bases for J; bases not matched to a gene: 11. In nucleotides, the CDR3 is TGTGCCAGCAGTTTCAGGGGGCGCTTGGGGTACGAGCAGTACTTC. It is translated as CASSFRGRLGYEQYF. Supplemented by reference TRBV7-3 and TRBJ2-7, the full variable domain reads GAGVSQTPSNKVTEKGKYVELRCDPISGHTALYWYRQSLGQGPEFLIYFQGTGAADDSGLPNDRFFAVRPEGSVSTLKIQRTERGDSAVYLCASSFRGRLGYEQYFGPGTRLTVT.

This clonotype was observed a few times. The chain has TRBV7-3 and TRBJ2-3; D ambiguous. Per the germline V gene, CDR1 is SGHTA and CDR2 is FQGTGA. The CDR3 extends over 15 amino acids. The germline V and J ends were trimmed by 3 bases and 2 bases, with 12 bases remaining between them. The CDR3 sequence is CASSLGYHPTDTQYF. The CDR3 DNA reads TGTGCCAGCAGCTTGGGTTACCACCCCACAGATACGCAGTATTTT.

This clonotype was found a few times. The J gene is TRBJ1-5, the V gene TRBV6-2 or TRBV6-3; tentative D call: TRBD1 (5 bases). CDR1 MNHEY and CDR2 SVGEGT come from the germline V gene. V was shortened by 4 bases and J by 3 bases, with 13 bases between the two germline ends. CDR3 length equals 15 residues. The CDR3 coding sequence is TGTGCCAGCAGTTTCGGGGGGAGCCACAATCAGCCCCAGCATTTT. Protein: CASSFGGSHNQPQHF.

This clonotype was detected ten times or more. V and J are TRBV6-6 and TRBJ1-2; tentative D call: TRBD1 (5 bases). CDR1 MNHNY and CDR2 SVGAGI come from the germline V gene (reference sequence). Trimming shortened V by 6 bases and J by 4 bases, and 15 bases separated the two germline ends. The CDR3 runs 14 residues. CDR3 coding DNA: TGTGCCAGCAGCCGCGGGACGGGATCCTATGGCTACACCTTC. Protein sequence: CASSRGTGSYGYTF.